This TCR beta chain was captured in a study of radiation and T cells in renal cell carcinoma. Study results and caveats: Baseline intratumoral clonotype presence is unknown without pretreatment biopsies.

Regarding time point: baseline pretreatment blood. As for treatment: 15 Gy SBRT to primary tumor, nephrectomy 4 weeks later. Looked up from germline, CDR1 is SGHNT and CDR2 is YENEEA. The CDR3 extends over 15 amino acids. V lost 5 bases and J lost 4, with 18 bases in between. Concerning this clone itself: The antigen is unknown.

Some clones are missing from TCRdb's copy, which holds only in-frame ones; the method was immunoSEQ multiplex PCR. Of approximately 150,000 clones listed, around 90% are singletons. The sequenced sample was blood, obtained from a patient whose treatment included radiotherapy and nephrectomy. The TCR originated in a woman between 65 and 79 years old with renal cell carcinoma. The chain is built from TRBV11-3 and TRBJ2-7; possibly TRBD2 for D (7 bases). The CDR3 loop reads CASSLSGAAGYEQYF. CDR3 DNA sequence: TGTGCCAGCAGCCTTTCAGGGGCAGCGGGGTACGAGCAGTACTTC.